This TCR beta chain was sequenced in a study of cytomegalovirus exposure and HLA in healthy donors. Study overall: Across 350 to 500 genotyped donors, 81% landed in the Caucasian-associated ancestry cluster.

A word on this clone: Its cognate antigen is unknown. Other DNA sequences from this sample encode an identical CDR3 as well.

General study findings and limits: Follow-up analysis later connected one missense variant in DCLRE1C with trimming of TCR beta V- and J-genes. Altogether, about 160 TCR beta chains were recorded as cytomegalovirus-associated.

This CDR3 is built from 13 residues. Germline loops: CDR1 GTSNPN, CDR2 SVGIG (reference sequence). V dropped 0 bases and J dropped 15; count of bases not matched to a gene: 6. PCR was performed using 60 Vbeta and 13 Jbeta primers. Assay: immunoSEQ multiplex PCR; the TCRdb copy retains only in-frame clones and omits some. The sample consists of under 200,000 clones, 82% of them appearing once. This TCR came from a girl aged 10-17 years in good health and CMV-seropositive. The rearrangement joins TRBV30 to TRBJ2-2; 11 bases align to TRBD1. The sequencing sample was made of PBMCs. The CDR3 loop is CAWSVRGTGGLFF. CDR3 coding DNA: TGTGCCTGGAGTGTACGGGGGACAGGGGGGTTGTTTTTT.